These 26 T cell receptor beta chains were all obtained from the same sample, sequenced in a study of cytomegalovirus exposure and HLA in healthy donors. PCR was performed using 60 Vbeta and 13 Jbeta primers. Produced via immunoSEQ multiplex PCR; TCRdb's table is partial and in-frame only. The sample has tens of thousands of clones. The sample comprised PBMCs. These receptor sequences come from a male donor in good health and CMV-seronegative.

The J gene is TRBJ1-4, the V gene TRBV18; 11 bases are a match to TRBD1. Per germline, CDR1 KGHSH and CDR2 LQKENI. The V gene end was trimmed by 4 bases and the J gene end by 0 bases; junction bases not matched to a gene: 1. The CDR3 runs to 16 residues. CDR3 in amino acids: CASSRTGGSTNEKLFF. For the CDR3, the DNA is TGTGCCAGCTCACGGACAGGGGGCTCAACTAATGAAAAACTGTTTTTT.

This chain joins TRBV19 and TRBJ2-3, with D tentatively TRBD2 (6 bases). From germline, CDR1 is LNHDA and CDR2 SQIVND (reference sequence). Trimming shortened V by 3 bases and J by 5 bases, and 15 bases separated the two germline ends. The CDR3 contains 15 residues. Written as DNA, the CDR3 is TGTGCCAGTAGTATGGGACTCAGGAGCGGAGATACGCAGTATTTT. This encodes CASSMGLRSGDTQYF. The complete variable domain, with remaining parts taken from reference TRBV19 and TRBJ2-3, reads DGGITQSPKYLFRKEGQNVTLSCEQNLNHDAMYWYRQDPGQGLRLIYYSQIVNDFQKGDIAEGYSVSREKKESFPLTVTSAQKNPTAFYLCASSMGLRSGDTQYFGPGTRLTVL.

This chain joins TRBV7-9 and TRBJ2-2, with TRBD1 matching over 9 bases. The CDR3 extends over 15 amino acids. Germline loops: CDR1 SEHNR, CDR2 FQNEAQ (reference sequence). V gave up 2 bases and J gave up 6 bases; unmatched junction bases: 4. In nucleotides, the CDR3 is TGTGCCAGCAGCTTAACAGGGGGCTCGGCCGGGGAGCTGTTTTTT. Amino acids: CASSLTGGSAGELFF.

The chain joins TRBV4-1 to TRBJ2-7, with a possible D match to TRBD2 (6 bases). Germline CDR1 MGHRA, CDR2 YSYEKL. This CDR3 region has 14 residues. V was shortened by 3 bases and J by 3 bases, with 12 bases between the two germline ends. The DNA for the CDR3 is TGCGCCAGCAGCCACGTCGAAGCGGGCTACGAGCAGTACTTC. Translating gives CASSHVEAGYEQYF.

The V call is TRBV15, the J call TRBJ2-2, with D perhaps matching TRBD1 (6 bases). Trimming shortened V by 0 bases and J by 3 bases, and 8 bases separated the two germline ends. Germline V gives CDR1 LNHNV, CDR2 YYDKDF (reference sequence). CDR3 size: 15 residues. The CDR3 is CATSRDRGDTGELFF. CDR3 nucleotide sequence: TGTGCCACCAGCAGAGACAGGGGTGACACCGGGGAGCTGTTTTTT.

The rearrangement joins TRBV30 to TRBJ2-1; tentatively, D is TRBD2 (5 bases). The CDR3 has 16 amino acids. Germline CDR1 and CDR2: GTSNPN and SVGIG (reference sequence). Deletions cut 4 bases from V and 4 bases from J, with 20 bases between. This chain's CDR3 is CAWMGPGGLRYNEQFF. CDR3 coding DNA: TGTGCCTGGATGGGCCCGGGCGGACTGAGGTACAATGAGCAGTTCTTC.

V is TRBV29-1 and J is TRBJ1-1; D uncertain. CDR1 SQVTM and CDR2 ANQGSEA come from the germline V gene. There are 12 residues in the CDR3. The CDR3 reads CVAGSGNTEAFF. The CDR3 DNA reads as TGCGTTGCGGGTTCTGGGAACACTGAAGCTTTCTTT.

This sequence joins TRBV2 and TRBJ1-4, with D possibly matching TRBD1 (6 bases). CDR3 length: 16 residues. V lost 7 bases and J lost 2, with 17 bases in between. Germline CDR1 SNHLY, CDR2 FYNNEI. The CDR3 loop reads CASKGGGLVTNEKLFF. In nucleotides, the CDR3 is TGTGCCAGCAAAGGGGGGGGGCTGGTTACTAATGAAAAACTGTTTTTT.

This chain links TRBV18 with TRBJ2-3; D gene ambiguous. Trimming left V 3 bases short and J 3 bases short, with 7 bases between. This CDR3 has 13 amino acids. Germline V gives CDR1 KGHSH, CDR2 LQKENI. CDR3 loop: CASSPRPTDTQYF. The DNA for the CDR3 is TGTGCCAGCTCACCGAGGCCGACAGATACGCAGTATTTT.

The rearrangement links TRBV30 to TRBJ2-7, with 7 bases matching TRBD2. The V segment lost 1 base and the J segment 3 bases; nucleotides outside the gene matches: 6. CDR1 is GTSNPN and CDR2 is SVGIG in the germline V gene (reference sequence). This CDR3 contains 14 residues. The CDR3 DNA reads TGTGCCTGGAGTGGAGGCAGGGAGGGCTACGAGCAGTACTTC. This codes for CAWSGGREGYEQYF.

V usage is TRBV5-8 and J usage is TRBJ2-7, with 7 nucleotides matching TRBD2. With V trimmed by 1 base and J by 1 base, 5 bases remained unmatched. Germline V gene data show CDR1 as SGHTS and CDR2 as YDEGEE. The CDR3 runs to 15 residues. CDR3 bases: TGTGCCAGCAGCTTGTTGTGGGGGGGATCCTACGAGCAGTACTTC. Translation gives CASSLLWGGSYEQYF.

The V call is TRBV19, the J call TRBJ1-1; D gene unclear. The germline V gene has CDR1 LNHDA and CDR2 SQIVND (reference sequence). V was trimmed by 3 bases and J by 1 base, leaving 6 bases between them. The CDR3 totals 13 residues. The CDR3 protein is CASSISQNTEAFF. The CDR3 region has the DNA TGTGCCAGTAGTATTAGTCAGAACACTGAAGCTTTCTTT.

V gene TRBV7-9 combines with J gene TRBJ2-5, with 10 bases aligning to TRBD1. With 5 bases clipped from V and 2 bases from J, the junction kept 8 bases outside the gene matches. The CDR3 has 16 residues. Germline V gives CDR1 SEHNR, CDR2 FQNEAQ (reference sequence). The CDR3 region has the DNA TGTGCCAGCAGCACAGGCGGGACAGGGGAGCAAGAGACCCAGTACTTC. Translation: CASSTGGTGEQETQYF.

The genes are TRBV9 and TRBJ2-5, with D perhaps matching TRBD2 (5 bases). Germline CDR1 and CDR2: SGDLS and YYNGEE. Trimming removed 0 bases from V and 11 bases from J, with 14 bases in between. This CDR3 region has 13 residues. CDR3 coding DNA: TGTGCCAGCAGCGTAGACACAGAAGGGAGACAGTACTTC. Translated, it gives CASSVDTEGRQYF.

V gene TRBV9 combines with J gene TRBJ2-3, with TRBD1 matching 9 bases. This CDR3 has 16 amino acids. V lost 3 bases to trimming and J lost 3 bases; unmatched junction nucleotides: 8. Germline assignment: CDR1 SGDLS and CDR2 YYNGEE. This CDR3 reads CASSGMGTGQTDTQYF. For the CDR3, the DNA is TGTGCCAGCAGCGGGATGGGGACAGGGCAAACAGATACGCAGTATTTT.

In regard to this clone: The junction departs from germline at one end; a sequencing error may be responsible. CDR3 sequence (DNA): TGCAGTGCTATGACTGATTTCCGGGTAGGCTTC. It specifies CSAMTDFRVGF. The chain carries TRBV20-1 and TRBJ2-7; D gene unclear. The CDR3 is 11 amino acids. Germline values: CDR1 DFQATT, CDR2 SNEGSKA (reference sequence).

This chain connects TRBV28 to TRBJ2-2; 14 nucleotides agree with TRBD2. J gave up 5 bases and V 5 bases, and 4 bases lay outside the gene matches. The CDR3 runs to 16 residues. Germline CDR1 MDHEN, CDR2 SYDVKM. The CDR3 nucleotides are TGTGCCAGCAGTCCGGGACTAGCGGGAGCTACCGGGGAGCTGTTTTTT. Amino acids: CASSPGLAGATGELFF.

The chain combines TRBV6-6 with TRBJ2-7; 9 bases are a match to TRBD1. After removal of 6 bases from V and 0 bases from J, the junction contained 6 bases not matched to a gene. The CDR3 runs 15 residues. Germline assignment: CDR1 MNHNY and CDR2 SVGAGI (reference sequence). The CDR3 DNA is TGTGCCAGCAGGGCGGGGACAGGGAGCTCCTACGAGCAGTACTTC. The encoded protein is CASRAGTGSSYEQYF.

The rearrangement joins TRBV18 to TRBJ1-3; 7 nucleotides match TRBD1. The CDR3 is 18 amino acids. With 4 bases clipped from V and 0 bases from J, the junction kept 12 bases outside the gene matches. Per the germline V gene, CDR1 is KGHSH and CDR2 is LQKENI. In DNA, the CDR3 is TGTGCCAGCTCACTCGCCTCGGGAGGGGGCTCCTCTGGAAACACCATATATTTT. Translated, it gives CASSLASGGGSSGNTIYF.

V and J are TRBV4-1 and TRBJ2-4; TRBD2 aligns across 10 bases. There are 18 residues in the CDR3. Germline loops: CDR1 MGHRA, CDR2 YSYEKL. V dropped 1 base and J dropped 2; count of bases not matched to a gene: 8. Written as DNA, the CDR3 is TGCGCCAGCAGCCAAGGGCTAGCGGGAGCAGGGTCCAAAAACATTCAGTACTTC. It specifies CASSQGLAGAGSKNIQYF.

The V call is TRBV2, the J call TRBJ2-1; 8 bases fit TRBD1. CDR1 and CDR2 (germline): SNHLY, FYNNEI. The CDR3 runs 12 residues. V dropped 6 bases and J dropped 8; count of bases not matched to a gene: 3. CDR3 region: CASRATGDEQFF. As DNA, the CDR3 is TGTGCCAGCAGAGCGACAGGGGATGAGCAGTTCTTC.

V is TRBV5-1 and J is TRBJ1-1, with 8 nucleotides matching TRBD1. Germline loops: CDR1 SGHRS, CDR2 YFSETQ. V gave up 4 bases and J gave up 4 bases; unmatched junction bases: 9. The CDR3 covers 15 residues. CDR3 in DNA: TGCGCCAGCAGCCTAAGGACAGGGAGGGTCACTGAAGCTTTCTTT. This sequence encodes CASSLRTGRVTEAFF. Supplemented by reference TRBV5-1 and TRBJ1-1, the full variable domain reads KAGVTQTPRYLIKTRGQQVTLSCSPISGHRSVSWYQQTPGQGLQFLFEYFSETQRNKGNFPGRFSGRQFSNSRSEMNVSTLELGDSALYLCASSLRTGRVTEAFFGQGTRLTVV.

This chain uses TRBV11-2 with TRBJ1-2; D is unresolved. Per the germline V gene, CDR1 is SGHAT and CDR2 is FQNNGV. V lost 1 base to trimming and J lost 3 bases, with 3 bases between them. The CDR3 runs 12 residues. CDR3 bases: TGTGCCAGCAGCTTAGCAGACTATGGCTACACCTTC. Encoded protein: CASSLADYGYTF.

V and J are TRBV2 and TRBJ1-5; the match to TRBD1 covers 8 bases. Per the germline V gene, CDR1 is SNHLY and CDR2 is FYNNEI. This CDR3 spans 15 amino acids. The trim removed 6 bases at V and 7 bases at J, leaving 11 bases unmatched. DNA of the CDR3: TGTGCCAGCAGGGACGGTAGGACAGGGTTCCAGCCCCAGCATTTT. Translation gives CASRDGRTGFQPQHF.

The DNA of the CDR3 is TGTGCCAGCAGCCCCGCGGGTACTAGCGGGGTCTACGAGCAGTACTTC. Its translation: CASSPAGTSGVYEQYF. The chain links TRBV5-4 to TRBJ2-5; TRBD2 matches at 10 bases. Gene TRBJ2-7 matches the end of the DNA better, so the J call may be wrong. The CDR3 is made up of 16 amino acids. Germline loops: CDR1 SGHNT, CDR2 YYREEE (reference sequence).

The V gene is TRBV20-1, the J gene TRBJ1-3, with D possibly being TRBD1 (6 bases). Trimming cost V 3 bases and J 10 bases, with 10 bases left between them. This CDR3 is built from 11 residues. CDR1 and CDR2 (germline): DFQATT, SNEGSKA (reference sequence). The CDR3 protein is CSASHTGTIYF. CDR3 coding DNA: TGCAGTGCTAGTCATACAGGGACCATATATTTT.